These 20 T cell receptor beta chains share one sample of origin, sequenced in a study of identical twins. MiXCR, run by TCRdb on the 5' RACE reads, gives a single entry per CDR3 protein. The sample comprises about 790,000 distinct CDR3 sequences, 15% to 20% of which are singletons, and roughly 14% rests with the top ten. This same sample was also taken into another study, of T cells expressing NK-cell markers.

The sequenced sample consisted of PBMCs. The source of these receptors is a woman aged 18-30 years in good health.

Only a few counts were recorded for this clonotype. V and J are TRBV6-2 or TRBV6-3 and TRBJ2-1; 7 bases agree with TRBD1. This CDR3 is 17 amino acids long. Germline CDR1 MNHEY, CDR2 SVGEGT. After removal of 7 bases from V and 0 bases from J, the junction contained 12 bases not matched to a gene. The CDR3 coding sequence is TGTGCCAGCACCCCCCCGAGGGGGCGGAACTCCTACAATGAGCAGTTCTTC. It yields the protein CASTPPRGRNSYNEQFF.

Comments on this clonotype: Mismatch with germline at one junction end may stem from a read error. CDR3 DNA sequence: TGTGCCAGCAGCCCCGGGGTGAGGGAAAAACTGTATTTT. Its translation: CASSPGVREKLYF. The chain has TRBV12-3 or TRBV12-4 and TRBJ1-4; no definite D call. This CDR3 has 13 residues.

The J gene is TRBJ2-2, the V gene TRBV20-1; tentative D call: TRBD1 (5 bases). The germline V gene has CDR1 DFQATT and CDR2 SNEGSKA (reference sequence). The V end lost 4 bases, the J end lost 5 bases, and 29 bases lay between the germline ends. This CDR3 is built from 19 residues. CDR3 in amino acids: CSANIGAHRANLGTGELFF. The DNA for the CDR3 is TGCAGTGCTAATATAGGGGCCCACCGAGCCAACCTTGGGACCGGGGAGCTGTTTTTT.

This clonotype was seen only a few times. The V and J genes are TRBV12-3 or TRBV12-4 and TRBJ2-1; D possibly uses TRBD1 or TRBD2 (5 bases each). V lost 5 bases and J 3 bases, leaving 14 bases between the germline ends. This CDR3 comprises 15 residues. CDR3 DNA sequence: TGTGCCAGCAGTCCAGATTGGGGGTTCTACAATGAGCAGTTCTTC. Translation gives CASSPDWGFYNEQFF.

This clonotype was counted only a few times. The chain links TRBV20-1 to TRBJ2-5; TRBD2 matches 8 bases. From germline, CDR1 is DFQATT and CDR2 SNEGSKA (reference sequence). CDR3 length: 13 residues. CDR3: CSGLRGAQETQYF. DNA for the CDR3: TGCAGCGGTCTGCGGGGGGCCCAAGAGACCCAGTACTTC.

At least ten counts were recorded for this clonotype. This rearrangement joins TRBV27 to TRBJ2-7; TRBD2 aligns across 14 bases. The CDR3 is 16 amino acids. CDR1 and CDR2 from the germline V gene are MNHEY and SMNVEV (reference sequence). V lost 8 bases, J lost 5 bases, and 11 bases stayed unmatched. The CDR3 region has the DNA TGTGCCAGCGGTTCCGGACTAGCGGGAGGAACCCACGAGCAGTACTTC. Its translation: CASGSGLAGGTHEQYF.

This chain uses TRBV12-3 or TRBV12-4 with TRBJ2-7; D remains unclear. The ends were cut back, 6 bases at V and 6 bases at J, with 15 bases in the middle. The CDR3 has 13 amino acids. The CDR3 loop is CASSPGRNTEQYF. CDR3 DNA sequence: TGTGCCAGCAGCCCAGGACGAAACACCGAGCAGTACTTC.

The rearrangement joins TRBV6-5 to TRBJ2-1; weak D call: TRBD2 (5 bases). V was trimmed by 8 bases and J by 7 bases, leaving 21 bases between them. This CDR3 is built from 15 residues. The V gene's germline CDR1 is MNHEY and CDR2 SVGAGI. The CDR3, as DNA: TGTGCCAGCGGTTCATTTTTCGGGGAGAGGAATGAGCAGTTCTTC. Encoded protein: CASGSFFGERNEQFF.

The chain recombines TRBV7-9 with TRBJ1-1; D call uncertain. V was clipped by 3 bases and J by 5 bases, with 13 bases between them. There are 14 residues in the CDR3. Germline CDR1 and CDR2: SEHNR and FQNEAQ (reference sequence). The CDR3 nucleotides are TGTGCCAGCAGCTTCGTAAGTCTTAGGACTGAAGCTTTCTTT. Protein product: CASSFVSLRTEAFF.

The chain has TRBV4-1 and TRBJ2-4; 7 bases align to TRBD2. J was trimmed by 0 bases and V by 8 bases; bases with no gene match: 10. The CDR3 is 16 residues long. CDR1 MGHRA and CDR2 YSYEKL come from the germline V gene. The CDR3 region is CASGGVGYLAKNIQYF. The CDR3 DNA is TGCGCCAGCGGGGGGGTGGGGTATCTAGCCAAAAACATTCAGTACTTC.

This clonotype occurred a few times. V usage is TRBV20-1 and J usage is TRBJ2-5; a possible D gene is TRBD1 (5 bases). Germline V gene lookup returns CDR1 DFQATT and CDR2 SNEGSKA (reference sequence). This CDR3 region has 14 residues. The V gene lost 3 bases and the J gene lost 2 bases, with 13 bases spanning the gap. The CDR3 sequence is CSASYRPVQETQYF. The CDR3 region has the DNA TGCAGTGCTAGCTACAGGCCGGTGCAAGAGACCCAGTACTTC.

This clonotype was picked up a small number of times. The V and J genes are TRBV4-1 and TRBJ1-2; D is ambiguous. The CDR3 loop spans 14 amino acids. Trimming shortened V by 0 bases and J by 2 bases, and 7 bases separated the two germline ends. Per the germline V gene, CDR1 is MGHRA and CDR2 is YSYEKL. Here the CDR3 DNA reads TGCGCCAGCAGCCAAGACCCCAGGAACTATGGCTACACCTTC. It codes for CASSQDPRNYGYTF.

This clonotype was picked up a small number of times. CDR3 residues: CASSSGTVLYGYTF. Here the CDR3 DNA reads TGCGCCAGCAGCTCGGGGACAGTTCTCTATGGCTACACCTTC. The gene calls are TRBV5-1 and TRBJ1-2; TRBD1 matches at 7 bases. Germline V lookup: CDR1 SGHRS, CDR2 YFSETQ. The V and J ends lost 3 bases and 4 bases, in that order; junction bases with no gene match: 6. This CDR3 contains 14 residues.

V and J are TRBV6-1 and TRBJ1-5, with D possibly being TRBD1 (6 bases). Trimming took off 6 bases at V and 8 bases at J, with 14 bases between the two ends. Germline V CDR1 and CDR2: MNHNS, SASEGT. This CDR3 spans 13 amino acids. CDR3 bases: TGTGCCAGCAGCAGGGGCCCCCGGGAGCCCCAGCATTTT. Its protein is CASSRGPREPQHF.

The chain recombines TRBV5-1 with TRBJ1-1, with 9 bases matching TRBD1. Per germline, CDR1 SGHRS and CDR2 YFSETQ. This CDR3 has 17 amino acids. The trim removed 0 bases at V and 1 base at J, leaving 7 bases unmatched. The CDR3 is CASSLDLGTGKNTEAFF. The CDR3 DNA follows: TGCGCCAGCAGCTTGGATCTGGGGACAGGGAAGAACACTGAAGCTTTCTTT. The full variable domain, with the rest looked up from reference TRBV5-1 and TRBJ1-1, is KAGVTQTPRYLIKTRGQQVTLSCSPISGHRSVSWYQQTPGQGLQFLFEYFSETQRNKGNFPGRFSGRQFSNSRSEMNVSTLELGDSALYLCASSLDLGTGKNTEAFFGQGTRLTVV.

This rearrangement joins TRBV20-1 to TRBJ2-1; 8 bases line up with TRBD2. Trimming at V came to 5 bases and at J to 7 bases, leaving 10 bases not matched to a gene. CDR1 is DFQATT and CDR2 is SNEGSKA in the germline V gene (reference sequence). The CDR3 loop spans 14 amino acids. CDR3 sequence reads: CSAGRAGGQNEQFF. The CDR3 DNA is TGCAGTGCTGGGCGGGCGGGGGGCCAAAATGAGCAGTTCTTC.

J is TRBJ1-4 and V is TRBV12-3 or TRBV12-4; TRBD1 aligns across 7 bases. V lost 6 bases to trimming and J lost 4 bases; unmatched junction nucleotides: 8. The CDR3 is made up of 15 amino acids. The CDR3 nucleotides are TGTGCCAGCAGGCGCCGGGACAGACTTAATGAAAAACTGTTTTTT. Translating gives CASRRRDRLNEKLFF.

The chain couples TRBV5-1 to TRBJ2-1; 8 bases line up with TRBD2. The germline V gene encodes CDR1 SGHRS and CDR2 YFSETQ. Unmatched junction bases numbered 9, after V lost 6 bases and J lost 7 bases. The CDR3 loop spans 14 amino acids. The CDR3 nucleotides are TGCGCCAGCAATTCCCCAGCGGGAGAGAATGAGCAGTTCTTC. Translated: CASNSPAGENEQFF.

The genes are TRBV20-1 and TRBJ2-5; D unclear. V was pared by 4 bases and J by 2 bases, with 5 bases between. Germline-derived CDR1 and CDR2 are DFQATT and SNEGSKA (reference sequence). The CDR3 runs 11 residues. CDR3 region: CSANHQETQYF. CDR3 nucleotides: TGCAGTGCTAACCATCAAGAGACCCAGTACTTC.

This clonotype was seen only a few times. The chain carries TRBV10-3 and TRBJ2-7; D might be TRBD1 (5 bases). The CDR3 runs 15 residues. Trimming took off 0 bases at V and 5 bases at J, with 14 bases between the two ends. CDR1 and CDR2 (germline): ENHRY, SYGVKD. The CDR3 loop reads CAISESRGRVDEQYF. The CDR3 nucleotides read TGTGCCATCAGTGAGTCTAGAGGCAGGGTCGACGAGCAGTACTTC.